The 30 T cell receptor beta chains listed next were all sequenced from one sample in a study of T cell responses to AZD1222 COVID-19 vaccine (dated by TCRdb to 2020 to 2022). Library prep was done by the immunoSEQ multiplex PCR assay. TCRdb limited this immuneACCESS table to in-frame rearrangements with V and J called. A share of clones is missing; checked studies link under half to unresolved V genes, and the rest is unexplained. For this sample the table gives 140,000 or so clones, of which roughly 92% were detected only once. The leading ten clones occupy approximately 1.5% of the sample. The time point label corresponds to: baseline before first vaccination. The sample in question was peripheral blood, obtained on day 0 of AZD1222 vaccination. These receptors were taken from an adult in good health.

The V call is TRBV2, the J call TRBJ2-7; tentatively, D is TRBD1 (6 bases). Germline V lookup: CDR1 SNHLY, CDR2 FYNNEI. V was shortened by 4 bases and J by 5 bases, with 12 bases between the two germline ends. The CDR3 extends over 13 amino acids. The CDR3: CASSVGGINEQYF. Here the CDR3 DNA reads TGTGCCAGCAGTGTTGGGGGCATAAACGAGCAGTACTTC.

This chain uses TRBV7-9 with TRBJ1-2; no definite D call. The V gene lost 5 bases and the J gene lost 8 bases, with 15 bases spanning the gap. Looked up from germline, CDR1 is SEHNR and CDR2 is FQNEAQ (reference sequence). This CDR3 comprises 13 residues. DNA for the CDR3: TGTGCCAGCAGCCGAGAGGAATCTGAGGGCTACACCTTC. This gives the protein CASSREESEGYTF.

The V and J genes are TRBV6-5 and TRBJ2-5; D is unclear. Trimming left V 3 bases short and J 1 base short, with 9 bases between. There are 14 residues in the CDR3. Germline V CDR1 and CDR2: MNHEY, SVGAGI. The CDR3 sequence: CASSYGRLQETQYF. The CDR3, as DNA: TGTGCCAGCAGTTATGGACGGCTCCAAGAGACCCAGTACTTC.

The J gene is TRBJ1-5, the V gene TRBV7-9; maybe TRBD1 (5 bases). The CDR3 has 18 amino acids. Germline CDR1 and CDR2: SEHNR and FQNEAQ (reference sequence). Trimming stripped 1 base from V and 3 bases from J, with 19 bases between. DNA of the CDR3: TGTGCCAGCAGCTTAGTACCACTGGGACTGAAGAACAATCAGCCCCAGCATTTT. The encoded protein is CASSLVPLGLKNNQPQHF.

This clone has a handful of counts. The chain links TRBV28 to TRBJ1-5; D may be TRBD1 (6 bases). The V and J ends lost 5 bases and 6 bases respectively, with 26 bases between them. CDR3 length: 18 amino acids. Germline lookup yields CDR1 MDHEN and CDR2 SYDVKM. Written as DNA, the CDR3 is TGTGCCAGCAGTCGGGACGAGGGAGAGGGGGGCGTAACTCAGCCCCAGCATTTT. Its protein is CASSRDEGEGGVTQPQHF.

The CDR3 reads CAWGWGGELFF. Written as DNA, the CDR3 is TGTGCCTGGGGCTGGGGCGGGGAGCTGTTTTTT. V is TRBV30 and J is TRBJ2-2; no reliable D call. This CDR3 spans 11 amino acids. Germline loops: CDR1 GTSNPN, CDR2 SVGIG (reference sequence). Trimming shortened V by 5 bases and J by 7 bases, and 8 bases separated the two germline ends.

This clone has only a few counts. The chain carries TRBV18 and TRBJ2-2, with unresolved D. Between the trimmed V and J ends, which lost 2 bases and 4 bases, there was a span of 8 bases. CDR1 is KGHSH and CDR2 is LQKENI in the germline V gene. There are 14 residues in the CDR3. The CDR3 protein is CASSPLELTGELFF. The CDR3, as DNA: TGTGCCAGCTCACCATTAGAGCTCACCGGGGAGCTGTTTTTT.

The rearrangement joins TRBV5-1 to TRBJ2-5, with D uncertain. Germline values: CDR1 SGHRS, CDR2 YFSETQ. Trimming stripped 0 bases from V and 2 bases from J, with 11 bases between. The CDR3 has 15 residues. The CDR3: CASSLGGNPQETQYF. CDR3 nucleotides: TGCGCCAGCAGCTTGGGTGGGAATCCGCAAGAGACCCAGTACTTC. Supplemented by reference TRBV5-1 and TRBJ2-5, the full variable domain reads KAGVTQTPRYLIKTRGQQVTLSCSPISGHRSVSWYQQTPGQGLQFLFEYFSETQRNKGNFPGRFSGRQFSNSRSEMNVSTLELGDSALYLCASSLGGNPQETQYFGPGTRLLVL.

The chain couples TRBV6-5 to TRBJ2-7; 9 bases agree with TRBD1. V was clipped by 4 bases and J by 10 bases; unmatched bases: 8. The germline CDR1 and CDR2 sequences are MNHEY and SVGAGI. This CDR3 region has 13 residues. CDR3: CASSWTGAAIQYF. The CDR3 region has the DNA TGTGCCAGCAGTTGGACAGGGGCCGCGATACAGTACTTC.

V and J are TRBV27 and TRBJ1-1; D call uncertain. The CDR3 spans 12 residues. Germline CDR1 reads MNHEY; CDR2 reads SMNVEV (reference sequence). The V end lost 9 bases, the J end lost 1 base, and 9 bases lay between the germline ends. This CDR3 reads CARDGGNTEAFF. The DNA of the CDR3 is TGTGCCAGGGACGGTGGGAACACTGAAGCTTTCTTT.

The chain is built from TRBV30 and TRBJ2-4; D is possibly TRBD2 (6 bases). The germline V gene encodes CDR1 GTSNPN and CDR2 SVGIG (reference sequence). The CDR3 consists of 14 residues. Trimming left V 5 bases short and J 7 bases short, with 18 bases between. CDR3 loop: CAWSRVGGENIQYF. The CDR3 DNA follows: TGTGCCTGGTCCCGCGTGGGGGGAGAGAACATTCAGTACTTC.

The chain couples TRBV30 to TRBJ2-5; D might be TRBD1 or TRBD2, each matching 5 bases. The V end was cut by 2 bases, the J end by 2 bases, with 9 bases between. CDR3 size: 13 residues. The V gene's germline CDR1 is GTSNPN and CDR2 SVGIG (reference sequence). The CDR3 here is CAWSRGPQETQYF. CDR3 in DNA: TGTGCCTGGAGTCGGGGACCGCAAGAGACCCAGTACTTC.

This clone was seen a handful of times. The V call is TRBV6-4, the J call TRBJ2-3, with 10 bases identical to TRBD2. The CDR3 is 15 amino acids. Germline V lookup: CDR1 MRHNA, CDR2 SNTAGT. The V gene end was trimmed by 0 bases and the J gene end by 4 bases; junction bases not matched to a gene: 1. CDR3 loop: CASSDSSGRADTQYF. The CDR3 DNA sequence: TGTGCCAGCAGTGACTCAAGCGGGAGGGCAGATACGCAGTATTTT.

V is TRBV11-2 and J is TRBJ2-7; a weak D match, TRBD2 (5 bases). The germline V gene encodes CDR1 SGHAT and CDR2 FQNNGV. V was clipped by 4 bases and J by 2 bases, with 12 bases between them. The CDR3 length is 14 residues. CDR3 DNA sequence: TGTGCCAGCAGCTCCACTAGGAACCCCTACGAGCAGTACTTC. Translating gives CASSSTRNPYEQYF.

For this clone: This sample also contains other DNA sequences that code for the same CDR3. CDR3 sequence: CASSLQGTYNEQFF. The CDR3 DNA is TGTGCCAGCAGTCTACAGGGGACCTACAATGAGCAGTTCTTC. V gene TRBV6-5 combines with J gene TRBJ2-1, with TRBD1 identical over 7 bases. The CDR3 is 14 residues long. CDR1 and CDR2 from the germline V gene are MNHEY and SVGAGI. After removal of 5 bases from V and 2 bases from J, the junction contained 3 bases not matched to a gene.

This clone has only one observation. This chain connects TRBV5-1 to TRBJ2-1, with D tentatively TRBD2 (6 bases). V was clipped by 2 bases and J by 5 bases, with 11 bases between them. Germline values: CDR1 SGHRS, CDR2 YFSETQ. CDR3 length: 14 residues. The CDR3 region is CASSFGGGNNEQFF. The CDR3 region has the DNA TGCGCCAGCAGCTTCGGGGGTGGAAACAATGAGCAGTTCTTC.

V is TRBV30 and J is TRBJ2-1, with TRBD2 matching 11 bases. Trimming cost V 3 bases and J 3 bases; bases outside gene matches: 4. Germline V CDR1 and CDR2: GTSNPN, SVGIG (reference sequence). This CDR3 region has 15 residues. CDR3 DNA sequence: TGTGCCTGGAGGCCACTAGCGGGAGACTACAATGAGCAGTTCTTC. Translated: CAWRPLAGDYNEQFF. Full variable domain (missing parts from reference TRBV30 and TRBJ2-1): SQTIHQWPATLVQPVGSPLSLECTVEGTSNPNLYWYRQAAGRGLQLLFYSVGIGQISSEVPQNLSASRPQDRQFILSSKKLLLSDSGFYLCAWRPLAGDYNEQFFGPGTRLTVL.

The chain employs TRBV29-1 and TRBJ1-2, with 10 bases that match TRBD1. CDR1 is SQVTM and CDR2 is ANQGSEA in the germline V gene. The CDR3 sequence is 13 residues long. V dropped 7 bases and J dropped 2; count of bases not matched to a gene: 4. This CDR3 reads CSARTGGNYGYTF. CDR3 DNA: TGCAGCGCCCGGACAGGGGGGAACTATGGCTACACCTTC.

The chain couples TRBV27 to TRBJ1-1, with 7 bases aligning to TRBD1. Germline V gene sequence: CDR1 MNHEY, CDR2 SMNVEV (reference sequence). The CDR3 consists of 14 residues. Losses at the gene ends were 6 bases for V and 1 base for J; bases not matched to a gene: 5. The CDR3 sequence: CASSLTGTNTEAFF. The DNA for the CDR3 is TGTGCCAGCAGCCTGACAGGGACGAACACTGAAGCTTTCTTT.

V is TRBV19 and J is TRBJ1-2, with TRBD1 matching 7 bases. The ends lost 10 bases at V and 7 bases at J; junction bases unmatched: 9. The CDR3 is made up of 12 amino acids. Per the germline V gene, CDR1 is LNHDA and CDR2 is SQIVND (reference sequence). The CDR3 spells CATQEGAAGYTF. Here the CDR3 DNA reads TGTGCCACCCAAGAGGGGGCGGCTGGCTACACCTTC.

The chain joins TRBV20-1 to TRBJ2-7; D gene unclear. Germline CDR1 and CDR2: DFQATT and SNEGSKA (reference sequence). The V and J ends lost 2 bases and 3 bases respectively, with 5 bases between them. The CDR3 extends over 11 amino acids. The CDR3 here is CSARQNYEQYF. The DNA of the CDR3 is TGCAGTGCTAGACAGAACTACGAGCAGTACTTC.

The chain uses TRBV4-2 and TRBJ1-1, with D unresolved. CDR1 is LGHNA and CDR2 is YNFKEQ in the germline V gene. Trimming cost V 2 bases and J 1 base, with 8 bases left between them. The CDR3 contains 14 residues. CDR3 nucleotides: TGTGCCAGCAGCCAACCCCGGGGGAACACTGAAGCTTTCTTT. This translates into CASSQPRGNTEAFF.

The chain employs TRBV24-1 and TRBJ2-1, with TRBD2 identical over 14 bases. Losses at the gene ends were 9 bases for V and 1 base for J; bases not matched to a gene: 16. The CDR3 consists of 20 residues. Germline CDR1 is KGHDR and CDR2 is SFDVKD. The CDR3 sequence is CATHSKHGTSGSESYNEQFF. The CDR3 region has the DNA TGTGCCACCCATTCTAAACACGGGACTAGCGGGAGTGAGTCCTACAATGAGCAGTTCTTC.

The V call is TRBV28, the J call TRBJ2-1; perhaps D is TRBD1 or TRBD2 (5 bases each). The CDR3 loop spans 15 amino acids. CDR1 is MDHEN, CDR2 SYDVKM, per germline. Between the trimmed V and J ends, which lost 0 bases and 3 bases, there was a span of 9 bases. As DNA, the CDR3 is TGTGCCAGCAGTTTATGGGGGGAATACTACAATGAGCAGTTCTTC. Its translation is CASSLWGEYYNEQFF.

J is TRBJ2-5 and V is TRBV14; D might be TRBD2 (5 bases). Trimming cost V 3 bases and J 0 bases, with 14 bases left between them. The germline CDR1 and CDR2 sequences are SGHDN and FVKESK. The CDR3 runs to 16 residues. For the CDR3, the DNA is TGTGCCAGCAGCCACTACCGGGAAACGTACCAAGAGACCCAGTACTTC. Translated, it gives CASSHYRETYQETQYF.

V and J are TRBV5-4 and TRBJ1-3, with D unclear. The CDR3 runs to 16 residues. With 2 bases removed from V and 8 bases from J, the gap between germline ends came to 20 bases. The germline V gene has CDR1 SGHNT and CDR2 YYREEE (reference sequence). The CDR3 coding sequence is TGTGCCAGCAGCTTTGGAATAGGGCTGCGGAGAGACACCATATATTTT. It is translated as CASSFGIGLRRDTIYF.

V gene TRBV4-1 combines with J gene TRBJ2-7; 13 nucleotides match TRBD2. Germline assignment: CDR1 MGHRA and CDR2 YSYEKL. Germline trimming cut 4 bases from V and 4 bases from J; bases unmatched to any gene: 7. This CDR3 region has 16 residues. The CDR3 sequence: CASSRGLAGTRYEQYF. CDR3 sequence (DNA): TGCGCCAGCAGCCGGGGACTAGCGGGAACAAGGTACGAGCAGTACTTC.

This chain joins TRBV24-1 and TRBJ2-1, with D maybe TRBD2 (6 bases). The germline CDR1 and CDR2 sequences are KGHDR and SFDVKD. The CDR3 loop spans 13 amino acids. V lost 6 bases to trimming and J lost 7 bases, with 12 bases between them. DNA of the CDR3: TGTGCCACCAGTACGGGAGTAAGAAATGAGCAGTTCTTC. Translated: CATSTGVRNEQFF.

This chain joins TRBV30 and TRBJ2-1, with 8 positions matching TRBD1. CDR3 length equals 13 residues. Germline lookup yields CDR1 GTSNPN and CDR2 SVGIG (reference sequence). With V trimmed by 2 bases and J by 7 bases, 4 bases remained unmatched. The CDR3 is CAWSRQGWNEQFF. The CDR3 DNA reads as TGTGCCTGGAGTCGACAGGGGTGGAATGAGCAGTTCTTC.

The chain combines TRBV2 with TRBJ1-1; D remains ambiguous. Germline V lookup: CDR1 SNHLY, CDR2 FYNNEI. The V end lost 1 base, the J end lost 1 base, and 4 bases lay between the germline ends. The CDR3 is made up of 13 amino acids. CDR3 nucleotide sequence: TGTGCCAGCAGTGAAGGCCCGAACACTGAAGCTTTCTTT. Amino acids: CASSEGPNTEAFF.